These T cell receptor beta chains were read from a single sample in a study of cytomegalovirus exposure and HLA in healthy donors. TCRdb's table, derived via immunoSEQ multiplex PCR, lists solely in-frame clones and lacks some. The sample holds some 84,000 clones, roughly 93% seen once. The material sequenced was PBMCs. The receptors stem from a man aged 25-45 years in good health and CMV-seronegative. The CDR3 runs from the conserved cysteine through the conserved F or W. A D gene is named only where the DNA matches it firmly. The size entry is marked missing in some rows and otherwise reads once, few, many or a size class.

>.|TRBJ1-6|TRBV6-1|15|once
TGTGCCAGCAGCGAGACAGATAGGGGAAATTCACCCCTCCACTTT
CASSETDRGNSPLHF
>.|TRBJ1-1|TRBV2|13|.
TGTGCCAGCACCTTGAGTCCGGACACTGAAGCTTTCTTT
CASTLSPDTEAFF
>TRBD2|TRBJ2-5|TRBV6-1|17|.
TGTGCCAGCAGTGAAGCGGAACTAGCGGGGGGGACGGAGACCCAGTACTTC
CASSEAELAGGTETQYF
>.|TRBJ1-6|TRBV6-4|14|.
TGTGCCAGCAGTGACTTCGGCGGGAATTCACCCCTCCACTTT
CASSDFGGNSPLHF
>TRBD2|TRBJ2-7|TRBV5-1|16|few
TGCGCCAGCAGGGGAGGGACTAGCGGGCAACGCTACGAGCAGTACTTC
CASRGGTSGQRYEQYF
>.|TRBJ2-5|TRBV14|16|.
TGTGCCAGCAGTTCGTACAGGTCCGATCCAAGAGAGACCCAGTACTTC
CASSSYRSDPRETQYF
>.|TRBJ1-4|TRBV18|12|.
TGTGCCAGCTCACTAGGGGTAGAAAAACTGTTTTTT
CASSLGVEKLFF
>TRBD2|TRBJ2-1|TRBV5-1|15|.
TGCGCCAGCAGCGGTCTCCTAGCGGGAGCTAGTGAGCAGTTCTTC
CASSGLLAGASEQFF
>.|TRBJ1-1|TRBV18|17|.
TGTGCCAGCTCACCATTTAGGCAGGGCCCTAAGGACACTGAAGCTTTCTTT
CASSPFRQGPKDTEAFF
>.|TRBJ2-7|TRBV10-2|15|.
TGCGCCAGCAGTATCGGGGTCGGAGGCTCCTACGAGCAGTACTTC
CASSIGVGGSYEQYF
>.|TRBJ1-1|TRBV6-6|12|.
TGTGCCAGCAGGTCAGGGAACACTGAAGCTTTCTTT
CASRSGNTEAFF
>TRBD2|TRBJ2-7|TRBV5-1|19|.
TGCGCCAGCAGCTCTTCAGGCTTATCTAGCGGGCTGTCCTCCTACGAGCAGTACTTC
CASSSSGLSSGLSSYEQYF
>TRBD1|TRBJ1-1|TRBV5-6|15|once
TGTGCCAGCAGCATCGGACAGGGGGCTCATACTGAAGCTTTCTTT
CASSIGQGAHTEAFF
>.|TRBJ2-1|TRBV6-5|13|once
TGTGCCAGCAGTTACGCGACCTACAATGAGCAGTTCTTC
CASSYATYNEQFF
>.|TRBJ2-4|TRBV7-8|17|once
TGTGCCAGCAGCCCTGGGGGTAGCGGACTAGCCAAAAACATTCAGTACTTC
CASSPGGSGLAKNIQYF
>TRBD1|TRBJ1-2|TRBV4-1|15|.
TGCGCCAGCAGCCAAGATGTCAGGGACAGAGAAGGCTACACCTTC
CASSQDVRDREGYTF
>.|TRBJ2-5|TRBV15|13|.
TGTGCCACCAGCTCGGGGTACCAAGAGACCCAGTACTTC
CATSSGYQETQYF
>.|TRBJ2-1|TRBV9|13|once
TGTGCCAGCTCAAGGGGGTTCTACAATGAGCAGTTCTTC
CASSRGFYNEQFF
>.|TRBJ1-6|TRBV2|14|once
TGTGCCAGCAGTGAAATTACAGGGAATTCACCCCTCCACTTT
CASSEITGNSPLHF
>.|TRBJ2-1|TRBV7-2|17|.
TGTGCCAGCAGCCTAGTGTATGGCAGAGGGGGTATGAATGAGCAGTTCTTC
CASSLVYGRGGMNEQFF
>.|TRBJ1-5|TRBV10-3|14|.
TGTGCCATCAGTGAAGCGGGGGCGGATCAGCCCCAGCATTTT
CAISEAGADQPQHF
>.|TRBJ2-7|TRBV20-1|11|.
TGCAGTGCCCGGGTGGGGCTCGAGCAGTACTTC
CSARVGLEQYF
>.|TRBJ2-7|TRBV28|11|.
TGTGCCAGTAAGGGGGCCTACGAGCAGTACTTC
CASKGAYEQYF
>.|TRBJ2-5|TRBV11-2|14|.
TGTGCCAGCAGCCCACTTCGCCTACAAGAGACCCAGTACTTC
CASSPLRLQETQYF
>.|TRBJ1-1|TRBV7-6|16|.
TGTGCCAGCAGCTCTCTGCCCATAAGCACCCCTCGGAGAACTTTCTTT
CASSSLPISTPRRTFF
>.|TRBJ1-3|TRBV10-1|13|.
TGCGCCAGCAGCGCGGACAGAAGAAACACCATATATTTT
CASSADRRNTIYF
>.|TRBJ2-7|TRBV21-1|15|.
TGTGCCAGCAGCACAAAGGGGGGAGGGTGCTACGAGCAGTACTTC
CASSTKGGGCYEQYF
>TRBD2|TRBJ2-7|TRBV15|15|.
TGTGCCACCAGCAGCACCGGGACTAGCGTTTACGAGCAGTACTTC
CATSSTGTSVYEQYF
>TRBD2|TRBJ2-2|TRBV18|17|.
TGTGCCAGCTCACCATTTCGCAGCGGGGAGAACACCGGGGAGCTGTTTTTT
CASSPFRSGENTGELFF
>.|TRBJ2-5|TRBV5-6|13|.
TGTGCCAGGTGGAAGCGGAAACAAGAGACCCAGTACTTC
CARWKRKQETQYF
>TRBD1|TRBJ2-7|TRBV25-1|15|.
TGTGCCAGCAGTGTATCCGGGACAGGGTCCTACGAGCAGTACTTC
CASSVSGTGSYEQYF
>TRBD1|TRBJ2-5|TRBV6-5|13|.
TGTGCCAGCAGTCAGGGGGTCCAAGAGACCCAGTACTTC
CASSQGVQETQYF
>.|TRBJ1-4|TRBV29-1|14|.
TGCAGCGTAAGCAGGGAGGGGACTAATGAAAAACTGTTTTTT
CSVSREGTNEKLFF
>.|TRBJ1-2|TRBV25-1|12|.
TGTGCCAGCAGTGACAGGGTATATGGCTACACCTTC
CASSDRVYGYTF
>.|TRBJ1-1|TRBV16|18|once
TGTGCCAGCAGCCAAGGTTGGGCCACAGGGAAGAGGTACACTGAAGCTTTCTTT
CASSQGWATGKRYTEAFF
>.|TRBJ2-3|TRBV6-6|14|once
TGTGCCAAGTCCGATACTAGTATCACAGATACGCAGTATTTT
CAKSDTSITDTQYF
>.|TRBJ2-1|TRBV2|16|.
TGTGCCAGCAGTGAAATCCCTACGGGTTCTGTATATGAGCAGTTCTTC
CASSEIPTGSVYEQFF
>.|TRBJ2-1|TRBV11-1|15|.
TGTGCCAGCAGCTTGGGGAGACAATTGGGTGATGAGCAGTTCTTC
CASSLGRQLGDEQFF
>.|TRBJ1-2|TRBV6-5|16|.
TGTGCCAGCAGTTACGAGGGAACCGGAGCTAACTATGGCTACACCTTC
CASSYEGTGANYGYTF
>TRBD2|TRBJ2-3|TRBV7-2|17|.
TGTGCCAGCAGCTTCCCCGGAGGAGCGGGGGCCACAGATACGCAGTATTTT
CASSFPGGAGATDTQYF
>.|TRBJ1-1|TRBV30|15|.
TGTGCCTGGAGTGTACCAGGGGTCGAGAACACTGAAGCTTTCTTT
CAWSVPGVENTEAFF
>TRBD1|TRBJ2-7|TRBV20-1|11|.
TGCAGACAGGGGGTAACGTACGAGCAGTACTTC
CRQGVTYEQYF
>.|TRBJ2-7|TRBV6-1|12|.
TGTGCCAGCAGTGAACGGTACTACGAGCAGTACTTC
CASSERYYEQYF
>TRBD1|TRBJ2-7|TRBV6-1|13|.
TGTGCCAGCAGACGGGACAGGGGCAACGAGCAGTACTTC
CASRRDRGNEQYF
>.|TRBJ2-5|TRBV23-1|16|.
TGCGCCAGCAGTCATCGTGGGCGAACGATTCAAGAGACCCAGTACTTC
CASSHRGRTIQETQYF
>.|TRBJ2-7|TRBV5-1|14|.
TGCGCCAGCAGCTTCGAGACGGACACCTACGAGCAGTACTTC
CASSFETDTYEQYF
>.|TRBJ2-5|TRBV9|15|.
TGTGCCAGCAGCGTAAGTCCCACAGACCAAGAGACCCAGTACTTC
CASSVSPTDQETQYF
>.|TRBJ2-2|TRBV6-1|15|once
TGTGCCAGCGACCTCGTTCAGGGATGGACCGGGGAGCTGTTTTTT
CASDLVQGWTGELFF
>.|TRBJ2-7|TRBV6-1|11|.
TGTGCCAGCACTGAGGGGGGGGAGCAGTACTTC
CASTEGGEQYF
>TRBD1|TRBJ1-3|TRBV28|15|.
TGTGCCAGCAGTCCGGCGGGGACAGGGGACGGCACCATATATTTT
CASSPAGTGDGTIYF
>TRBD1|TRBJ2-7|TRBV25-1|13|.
TGTGCCAGCTGTAAGCAGGGGGCTTACGAGCAGTACTTC
CASCKQGAYEQYF
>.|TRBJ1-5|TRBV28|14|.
TGTGCCAGCAGAACAGGGAAGGGAAATCAGCCCCAGCATTTT
CASRTGKGNQPQHF
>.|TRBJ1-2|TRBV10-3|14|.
TGTGCCATCAGTGAGCCGGACAGTGTCTATGGCTACACCTTC
CAISEPDSVYGYTF
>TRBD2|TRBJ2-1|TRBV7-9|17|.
TGTGCCAGCAGTCGGAAACTAGCGGGAGGGCCGTTGGTAGAGCAGTTCTTC
CASSRKLAGGPLVEQFF
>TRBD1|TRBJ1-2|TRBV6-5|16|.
TGTGCCAGCAGTTCGGGACAGGGGAGGATTAACTATGGCTACACCTTC
CASSSGQGRINYGYTF